This TCR beta chain was identified in a study of identical twins. Findings and caveats of the study: Abundant beta clonotypes from cord blood bore fewer insertions; memory repertoires lacked this pattern.

To note about this clonotype: The antigen remains undetermined.

In TCRdb, the 5' RACE reads were re-called with MiXCR into one record per CDR3 protein. The sample lists hundreds of thousands of distinct CDR3 sequences, around a sixth occurring once. This same sample was also taken into another study, of T cells expressing NK-cell markers. That source reports: Expanded clones of NKG2C+ T cells had an unclear HCMV specificity.

The material sequenced was PBMCs. This receptor was taken from a woman aged 18-35 years in good health.

The CDR3 DNA is TGCAGCGTTCCTAGACTAGCGGGAGAGAATGAGCAGTTCTTC. This encodes CSVPRLAGENEQFF. V gene TRBV29-1 combines with J gene TRBJ2-1; TRBD2 agrees at 12 bases. V lost 5 bases, J lost 7 bases, and 6 bases stayed unmatched. The germline V gene encodes CDR1 SQVTM and CDR2 ANQGSEA. The CDR3 consists of 14 residues.